Described below is a single T cell receptor (beta chain) sequence and its context. This CDR3 is built from 13 residues. Deletions cut 4 bases from V and 1 base from J, with 8 bases between. Germline CDR1 reads ENHRY; CDR2 reads SYGVKD. The data stem from a study of blood T cell repertoires in COVID-19. How the authors handled the data: Nucleated cell number was recorded as an estimate derived from reference gene primer amplification. Assay: immunoSEQ multiplex PCR; the TCRdb copy retains only in-frame clones and omits some. V and J calls and clone size are those listed in that table; D and trimming were worked out from the DNA. Here the sample spans under 35,000 clones, over 80% being singletons.

Sequenced: peripheral blood. The clonotype was recovered from a man in his 60s with active COVID-19. The rearrangement links TRBV10-3 to TRBJ2-7; unclear D gene. CDR3 sequence (DNA): TGTGCCATCAGTGGAGCGACGTCCTACGAGCAGTACTTC. Translated: CAISGATSYEQYF.